The source of this T cell receptor beta chain is a study of Ad26.COV2.S vaccination and SARS-CoV-2 variants. Regarding the study as a whole: Participants given vaccine showed non-spike TCR breadth similar to that of placebo recipients.

Only in-frame clones appear in the TCRdb table, and some are missing; sequencing was by immunoSEQ multiplex PCR. The sample has 400,000 to 450,000 clones, 75% to 95% seen once. Germline CDR1 SGHDT, CDR2 YYEEEE. V lost 0 bases and J lost 2, with 12 bases in between. This CDR3 is 15 amino acids long. For this clone: As yet, its antigen is unknown.

The sample's treatment: around 19 received Ad26.COV2.S at low or high dose, single or two shots; 5 received placebo; per-sample allocation not given. Samples came from day 63 after the first vaccine or placebo injection. Source: peripheral blood, taken in a trial of Ad26.COV2.S vaccine versus placebo. V gene TRBV5-6 combines with J gene TRBJ2-7; TRBD1 might be the D (6 bases). The receptor's source is a person aged 18-60 years who received the Ad26.COV2.S COVID-19 vaccine or a placebo. CDR3 coding DNA: TGTGCCAGCAGCTTGGGGGCGACAGGCGCCTACGAGCAGTACTTC. The encoded protein is CASSLGATGAYEQYF.